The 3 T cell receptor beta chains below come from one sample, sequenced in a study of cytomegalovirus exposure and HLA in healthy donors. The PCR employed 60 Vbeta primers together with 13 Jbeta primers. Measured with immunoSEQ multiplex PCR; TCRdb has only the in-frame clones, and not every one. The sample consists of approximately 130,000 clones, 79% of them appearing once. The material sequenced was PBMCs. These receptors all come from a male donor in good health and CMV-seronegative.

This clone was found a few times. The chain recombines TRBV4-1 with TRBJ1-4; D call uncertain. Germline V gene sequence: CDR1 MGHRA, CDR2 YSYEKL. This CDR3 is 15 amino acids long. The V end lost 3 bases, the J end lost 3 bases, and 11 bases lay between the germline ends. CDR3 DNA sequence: TGCGCCAGCAGCCATCTAGGAGGAGCTAATGAAAAACTGTTTTTT. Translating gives CASSHLGGANEKLFF.

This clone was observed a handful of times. CDR3 in DNA: TGTGCCAGCAGCTCCCGACAGAAAGCTTTCTTT. Amino acid sequence: CASSSRQKAFF. This chain uses TRBV6-6 with TRBJ1-1; D might be TRBD1 (5 bases). Germline CDR1 and CDR2: MNHNY and SVGAGI (reference sequence). The V end was cut by 6 bases, the J end by 9 bases, with 11 bases between. This CDR3 spans 11 amino acids.

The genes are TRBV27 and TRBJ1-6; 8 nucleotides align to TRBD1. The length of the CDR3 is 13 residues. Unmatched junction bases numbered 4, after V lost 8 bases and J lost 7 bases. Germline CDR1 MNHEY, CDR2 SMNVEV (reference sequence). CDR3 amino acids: CASGTGGNSPLHF. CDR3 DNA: TGTGCCAGCGGGACAGGCGGAAATTCACCCCTCCACTTT.